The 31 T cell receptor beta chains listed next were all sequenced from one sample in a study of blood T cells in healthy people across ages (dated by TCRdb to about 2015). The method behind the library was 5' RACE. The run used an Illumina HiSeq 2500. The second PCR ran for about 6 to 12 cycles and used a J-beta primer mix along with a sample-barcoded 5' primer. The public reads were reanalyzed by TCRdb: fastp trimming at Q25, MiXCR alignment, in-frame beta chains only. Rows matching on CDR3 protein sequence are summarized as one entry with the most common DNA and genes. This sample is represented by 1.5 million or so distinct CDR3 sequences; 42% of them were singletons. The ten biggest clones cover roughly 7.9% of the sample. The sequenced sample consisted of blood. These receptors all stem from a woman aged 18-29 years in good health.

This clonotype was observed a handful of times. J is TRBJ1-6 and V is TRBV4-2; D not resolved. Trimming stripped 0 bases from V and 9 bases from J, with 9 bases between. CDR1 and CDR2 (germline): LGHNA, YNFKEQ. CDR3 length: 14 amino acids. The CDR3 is CASSQDLSGSPLHF. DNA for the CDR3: TGTGCCAGCAGCCAAGATCTGAGTGGTTCACCCCTCCACTTT.

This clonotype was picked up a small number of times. CDR3 DNA sequence: TGTGCCAGCAGCCGCAGGGGTCGGCAAGAGACCCAGTACTTC. Encoded protein: CASSRRGRQETQYF. This sequence joins TRBV28 and TRBJ2-5, with D maybe TRBD1 (6 bases). CDR3 size: 14 residues. Trimming removed 6 bases at V and 2 bases at J, with 13 bases between. The germline gives CDR1 MDHEN, CDR2 SYDVKM.

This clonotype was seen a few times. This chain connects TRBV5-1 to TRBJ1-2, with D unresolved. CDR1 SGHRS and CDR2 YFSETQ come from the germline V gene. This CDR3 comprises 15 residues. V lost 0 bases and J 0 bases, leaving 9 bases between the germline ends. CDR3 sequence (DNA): TGCGCCAGCAGCTTGGCCCGGGAAACTAACTATGGCTACACCTTC. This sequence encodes CASSLARETNYGYTF.

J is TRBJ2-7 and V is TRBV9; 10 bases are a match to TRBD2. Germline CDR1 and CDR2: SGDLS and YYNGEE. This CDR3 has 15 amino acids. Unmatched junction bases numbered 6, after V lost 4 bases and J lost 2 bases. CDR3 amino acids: CASSSTGLAAYEQYF. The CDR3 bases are TGTGCCAGCAGCTCCACCGGACTAGCGGCCTACGAGCAGTACTTC.

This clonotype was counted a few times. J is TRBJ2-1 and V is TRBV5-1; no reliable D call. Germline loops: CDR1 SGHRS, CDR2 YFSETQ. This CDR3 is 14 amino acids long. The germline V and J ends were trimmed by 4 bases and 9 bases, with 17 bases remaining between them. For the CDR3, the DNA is TGCGCCAGCAGCGTCTCCCCAGAAATTGGTGAGCAGTTCTTC. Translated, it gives CASSVSPEIGEQFF.

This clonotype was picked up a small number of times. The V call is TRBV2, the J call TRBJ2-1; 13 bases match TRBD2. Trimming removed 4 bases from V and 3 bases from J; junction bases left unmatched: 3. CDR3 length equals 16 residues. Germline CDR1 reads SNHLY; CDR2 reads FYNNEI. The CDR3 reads CASSATSGRFYNEQFF. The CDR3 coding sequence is TGTGCCAGCAGTGCGACTAGCGGGAGGTTCTACAATGAGCAGTTCTTC.

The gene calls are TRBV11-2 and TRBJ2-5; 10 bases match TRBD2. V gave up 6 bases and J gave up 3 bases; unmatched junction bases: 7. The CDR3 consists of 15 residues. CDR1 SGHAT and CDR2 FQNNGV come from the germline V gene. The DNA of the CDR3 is TGTGCCAGCAGGATTAGCGGGGGGAAAAAAGAGACCCAGTACTTC. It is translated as CASRISGGKKETQYF.

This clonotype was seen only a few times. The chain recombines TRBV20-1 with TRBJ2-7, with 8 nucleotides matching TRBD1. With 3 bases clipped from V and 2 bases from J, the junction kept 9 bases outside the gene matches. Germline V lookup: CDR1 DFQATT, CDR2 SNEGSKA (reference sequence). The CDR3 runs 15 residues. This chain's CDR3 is CSARDRDRSTYEQYF. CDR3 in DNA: TGCAGTGCTAGGGACCGGGACAGGAGCACCTACGAGCAGTACTTC.

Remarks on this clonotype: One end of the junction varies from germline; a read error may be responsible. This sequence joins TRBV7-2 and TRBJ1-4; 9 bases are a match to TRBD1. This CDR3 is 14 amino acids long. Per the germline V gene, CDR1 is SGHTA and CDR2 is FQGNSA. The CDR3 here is CAISPGTGTEKLFF. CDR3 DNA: TGTGCCATCAGCCCCGGGACAGGGACTGAAAAACTGTTTTTT.

In DNA form, the CDR3 reads TGTGCCACCATGGGGGCAAACACTGAAGCTTTCTTT. Translation gives CATMGANTEAFF. The chain combines TRBV7-9 with TRBJ1-1, with a weak D call TRBD1 (6 bases). CDR1 is SEHNR, CDR2 FQNEAQ, per germline (reference sequence). The CDR3 extends over 12 amino acids. V lost 10 bases and J lost 2, with 11 bases in between.

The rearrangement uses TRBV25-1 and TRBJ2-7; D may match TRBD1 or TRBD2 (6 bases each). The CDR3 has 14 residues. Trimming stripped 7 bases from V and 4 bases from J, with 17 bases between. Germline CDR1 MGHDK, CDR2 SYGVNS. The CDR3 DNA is TGTGCCAGCAAGGGCAGGGGAGGATCGTACGAGCAGTACTTC. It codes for CASKGRGGSYEQYF.

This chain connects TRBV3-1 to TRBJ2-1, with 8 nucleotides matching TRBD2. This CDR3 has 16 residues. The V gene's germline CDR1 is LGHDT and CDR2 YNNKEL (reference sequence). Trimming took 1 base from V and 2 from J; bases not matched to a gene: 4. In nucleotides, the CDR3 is TGTGCCAGCAGCCAAGTCGTCGGGGGGGCCTACAATGAGCAGTTCTTC. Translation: CASSQVVGGAYNEQFF.

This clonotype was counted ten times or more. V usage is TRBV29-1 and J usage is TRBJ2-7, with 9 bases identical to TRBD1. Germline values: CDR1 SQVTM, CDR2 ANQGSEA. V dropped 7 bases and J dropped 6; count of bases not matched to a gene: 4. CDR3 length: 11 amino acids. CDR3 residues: CSAGTGSEQYF. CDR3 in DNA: TGCAGCGCTGGGACAGGGAGCGAGCAGTACTTC.

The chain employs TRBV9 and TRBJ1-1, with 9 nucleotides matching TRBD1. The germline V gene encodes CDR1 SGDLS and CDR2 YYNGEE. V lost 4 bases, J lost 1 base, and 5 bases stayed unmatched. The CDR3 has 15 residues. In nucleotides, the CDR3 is TGTGCCAGCAGCACCCAGGGACAGGGGAACACTGAAGCTTTCTTT. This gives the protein CASSTQGQGNTEAFF. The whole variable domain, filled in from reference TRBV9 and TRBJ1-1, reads DSGVTQTPKHLITATGQRVTLRCSPRSGDLSVYWYQQSLDQGLQFLIQYYNGEERAKGNILERFSAQQFPDLHSELNLSSLELGDSALYFCASSTQGQGNTEAFFGQGTRLTVV.

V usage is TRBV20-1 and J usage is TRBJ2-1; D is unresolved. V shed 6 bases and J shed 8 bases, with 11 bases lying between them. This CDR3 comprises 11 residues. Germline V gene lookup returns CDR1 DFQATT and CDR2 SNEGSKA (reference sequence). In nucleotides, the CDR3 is TGCAGTGCCCCTCACGGGTATGAGCAGTTCTTC. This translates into CSAPHGYEQFF.

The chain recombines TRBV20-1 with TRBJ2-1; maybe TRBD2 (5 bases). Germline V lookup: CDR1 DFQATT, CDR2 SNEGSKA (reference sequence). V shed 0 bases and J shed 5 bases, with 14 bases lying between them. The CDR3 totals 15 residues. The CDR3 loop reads CSAREMEVVNNEQFF. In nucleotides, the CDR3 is TGCAGTGCTAGAGAAATGGAGGTCGTCAACAATGAGCAGTTCTTC.

For the CDR3, the DNA is TGCAGCGTTCTTTCATCCGGGCCCCCGGCTGGAAACATTCAGTACTTC. Translation gives CSVLSSGPPAGNIQYF. The rearrangement uses TRBV29-1 and TRBJ2-4; D unclear. The ends were cut back, 5 bases at V and 6 bases at J, with 23 bases in the middle. The germline CDR1 and CDR2 sequences are SQVTM and ANQGSEA. This CDR3 contains 16 residues.

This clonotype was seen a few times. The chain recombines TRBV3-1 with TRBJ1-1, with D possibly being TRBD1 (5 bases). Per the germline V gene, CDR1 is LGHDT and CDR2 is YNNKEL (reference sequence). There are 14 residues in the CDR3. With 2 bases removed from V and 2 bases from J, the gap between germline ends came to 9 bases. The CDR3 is CASSQPRVNTEAFF. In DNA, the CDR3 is TGTGCCAGCAGCCAACCCAGGGTTAACACTGAAGCTTTCTTT.

The CDR3 region has the DNA TGTGCCAGCAGCCAAACGGCCAGCGGGGGACCCCGAGATACGCAGTATTTT. Encoded protein: CASSQTASGGPRDTQYF. The chain has TRBV7-2 and TRBJ2-3; 8 nucleotides line up with TRBD2. CDR1 and CDR2 (germline): SGHTA, FQGNSA. CDR3 length: 17 amino acids. V shed 5 bases and J 5 bases; nucleotides not matched to a gene: 15.

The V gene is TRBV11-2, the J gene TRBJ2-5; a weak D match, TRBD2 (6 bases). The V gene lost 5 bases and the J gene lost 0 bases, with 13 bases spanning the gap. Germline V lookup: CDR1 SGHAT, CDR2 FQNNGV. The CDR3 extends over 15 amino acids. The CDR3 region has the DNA TGTGCCAGCAGCCCCACTGGCGGGAACCAAGAGACCCAGTACTTC. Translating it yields CASSPTGGNQETQYF. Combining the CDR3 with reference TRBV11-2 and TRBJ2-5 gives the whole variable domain EAGVAQSPRYKIIEKRQSVAFWCNPISGHATLYWYQQILGQGPKLLIQFQNNGVVDDSQLPKDRFSAERLKGVDSTLKIQPAKLEDSAVYLCASSPTGGNQETQYFGPGTRLLVL.

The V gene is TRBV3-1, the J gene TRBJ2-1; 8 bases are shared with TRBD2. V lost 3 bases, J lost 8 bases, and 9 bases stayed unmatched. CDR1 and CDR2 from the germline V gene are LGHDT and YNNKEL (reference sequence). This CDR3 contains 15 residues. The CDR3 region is CASSHRGAGGYEQFF. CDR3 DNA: TGTGCCAGCAGCCATCGAGGGGCGGGAGGCTATGAGCAGTTCTTC.

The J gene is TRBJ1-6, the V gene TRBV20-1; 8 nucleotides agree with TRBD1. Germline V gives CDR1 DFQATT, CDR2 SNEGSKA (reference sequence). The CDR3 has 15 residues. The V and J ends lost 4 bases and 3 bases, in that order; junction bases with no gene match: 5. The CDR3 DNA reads TGCAGTGCTATCAGACAGGGGTTCTATAATTCACCCCTCCACTTT. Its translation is CSAIRQGFYNSPLHF.

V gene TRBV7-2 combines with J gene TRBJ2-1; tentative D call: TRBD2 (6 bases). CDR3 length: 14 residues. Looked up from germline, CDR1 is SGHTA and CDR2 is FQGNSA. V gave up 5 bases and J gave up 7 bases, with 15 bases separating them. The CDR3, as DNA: TGTGCCAGCAGCCCCCCGGGAGTCAGAAATGAGCAGTTCTTC. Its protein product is CASSPPGVRNEQFF.

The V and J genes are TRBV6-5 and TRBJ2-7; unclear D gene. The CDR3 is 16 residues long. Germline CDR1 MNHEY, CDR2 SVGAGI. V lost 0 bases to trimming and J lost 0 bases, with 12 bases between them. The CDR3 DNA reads TGTGCCAGCAGTTACTCACTTAAGAAAAGCTCCTACGAGCAGTACTTC. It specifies CASSYSLKKSSYEQYF.

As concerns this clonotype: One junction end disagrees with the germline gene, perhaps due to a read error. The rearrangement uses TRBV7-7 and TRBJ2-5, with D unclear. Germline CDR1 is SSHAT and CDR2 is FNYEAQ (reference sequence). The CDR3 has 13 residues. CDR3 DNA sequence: TGTGCTAGCAGCGATATAGTGGCGGAGACCCAGTACTTC. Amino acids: CASSDIVAETQYF. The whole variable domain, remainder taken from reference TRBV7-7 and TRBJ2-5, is GAGVSQSPRYKVTKRGQDVTLRCDPISSHATLYWYQQALGQGPEFLTYFNYEAQPDKSGLPSDRFSAERPEGSISTLTIQRTEQRDSAMYRCASSDIVAETQYFGPGTRLLVL.

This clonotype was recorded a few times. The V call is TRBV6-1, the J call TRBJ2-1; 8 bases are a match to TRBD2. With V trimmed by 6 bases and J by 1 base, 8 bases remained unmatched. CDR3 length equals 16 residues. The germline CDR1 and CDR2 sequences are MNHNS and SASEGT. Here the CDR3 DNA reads TGTGCCAGCAGGAGGGGGTTAGCGGGGTCCTACAATGAGCAGTTCTTC. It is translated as CASRRGLAGSYNEQFF.

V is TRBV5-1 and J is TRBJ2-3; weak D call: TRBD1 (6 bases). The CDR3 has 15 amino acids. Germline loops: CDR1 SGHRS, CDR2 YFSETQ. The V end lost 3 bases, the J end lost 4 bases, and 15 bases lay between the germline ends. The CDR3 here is CASSSHRAWSDTQYF. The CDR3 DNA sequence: TGCGCCAGCAGCTCCCACAGGGCTTGGTCAGATACGCAGTATTTT. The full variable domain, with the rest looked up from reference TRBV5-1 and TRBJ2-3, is KAGVTQTPRYLIKTRGQQVTLSCSPISGHRSVSWYQQTPGQGLQFLFEYFSETQRNKGNFPGRFSGRQFSNSRSEMNVSTLELGDSALYLCASSSHRAWSDTQYFGPGTRLTVL.

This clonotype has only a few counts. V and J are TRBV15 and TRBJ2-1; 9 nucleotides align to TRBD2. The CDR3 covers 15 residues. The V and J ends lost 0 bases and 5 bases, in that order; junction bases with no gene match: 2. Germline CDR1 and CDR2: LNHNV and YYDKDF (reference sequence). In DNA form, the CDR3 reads TGTGCCACCAGCAGAGAAGCGGGAGGTAACAATGAGCAGTTCTTC. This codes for CATSREAGGNNEQFF.

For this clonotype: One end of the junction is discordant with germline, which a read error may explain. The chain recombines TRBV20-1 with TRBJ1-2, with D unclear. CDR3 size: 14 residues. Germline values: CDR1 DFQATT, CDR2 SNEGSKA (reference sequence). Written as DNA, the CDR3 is TGCAGTGCTAGAGAAGGTGAGGGCCTCTATGGCGACACCTTC. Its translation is CSAREGEGLYGDTF.

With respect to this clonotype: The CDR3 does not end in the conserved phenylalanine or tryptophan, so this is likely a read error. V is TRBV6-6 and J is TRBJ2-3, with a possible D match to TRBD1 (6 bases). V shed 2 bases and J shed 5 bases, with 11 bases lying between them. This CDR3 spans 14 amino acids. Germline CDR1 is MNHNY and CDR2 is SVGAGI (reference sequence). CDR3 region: CASSYVGAGDTQYS. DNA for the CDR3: TGTGCCAGCAGTTACGTGGGGGCCGGAGATACGCAGTATTCT.

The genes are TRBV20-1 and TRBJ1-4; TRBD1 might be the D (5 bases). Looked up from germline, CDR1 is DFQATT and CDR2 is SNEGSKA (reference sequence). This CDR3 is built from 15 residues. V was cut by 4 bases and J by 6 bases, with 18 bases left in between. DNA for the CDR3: TGCAGTGCTAAGACGGCGGGGCAGGGCGATGAAAAACTGTTTTTT. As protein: CSAKTAGQGDEKLFF.